A selection of T cell receptor beta chains follows, all from one sample in a study of blood T cell repertoires in COVID-19. Sequencing used immunoSEQ multiplex PCR; TCRdb keeps in-frame clones, though not all of them. The sample holds fewer than 250,000 clones, 70% to 90% seen once. The specimen was peripheral blood. The receptors were gathered from a woman in her thirties or forties who had recovered from COVID-19. Each CDR3 is given with its conserved first and last residue. The D gene is left open where the match is weak. Only some rows state a clone size, as once, few, many or a class for expanded clones.

cdr3_nt: TGTGCCAGCAGCCTCACGACAGGGAGCAATCAGCCCCAGCATTTT
cdr3_aa: CASSLTTGSNQPQHF
clone_size: NA
v_call: TRBV7-8
j_call: TRBJ1-5
d_call: TRBD1

cdr3_nt: TGCGCCAGCAGCCAAGGACGGGTTGCTAACTATGGCTACACCTTC
cdr3_aa: CASSQGRVANYGYTF
clone_size: NA
v_call: TRBV4-3
j_call: TRBJ1-2
d_call: NA

cdr3_nt: TGCGCCAGCAGTCAATCTTTTTGGCTTTCGAACACCGGGGAGCTGTTTTTT
cdr3_aa: CASSQSFWLSNTGELFF
clone_size: NA
v_call: TRBV23-1
j_call: TRBJ2-2
d_call: NA

cdr3_nt: TGCGCCAGCAGGTCCGGGGGTGATACGCAGTATTTT
cdr3_aa: CASRSGGDTQYF
clone_size: NA
v_call: TRBV5-1
j_call: TRBJ2-3
d_call: NA

cdr3_nt: TGTGCCAGCAGTGTGTTAGGGGGTTTTCTAGCCAAAAACATTCAGTACTTC
cdr3_aa: CASSVLGGFLAKNIQYF
clone_size: NA
v_call: TRBV2
j_call: TRBJ2-4
d_call: NA

cdr3_nt: TGCGCCAGCAGGGCTAGCTACGGTTCTCGCGAGCAGTACTTC
cdr3_aa: CASRASYGSREQYF
clone_size: NA
v_call: TRBV5-1
j_call: TRBJ2-7
d_call: NA

cdr3_nt: TGTGCCAGTAGCTGGGGCGGGAGGGCCCTCGCAGATACGCAGTATTTT
cdr3_aa: CASSWGGRALADTQYF
clone_size: once
v_call: TRBV19
j_call: TRBJ2-3
d_call: TRBD2

cdr3_nt: TGTGCCAGCAGTTTTAGGACTAGCGGGAGAAGCACAGATACGCAGTATTTT
cdr3_aa: CASSFRTSGRSTDTQYF
clone_size: NA
v_call: TRBV27
j_call: TRBJ2-3
d_call: TRBD2

cdr3_nt: TGCGCCAGCAGCTCCGGGAGTTACGAGCAGTACTTC
cdr3_aa: CASSSGSYEQYF
clone_size: NA
v_call: TRBV5-1
j_call: TRBJ2-7
d_call: NA

cdr3_nt: TGTGCCTGGAGTGGACTAGCGGAAATCAACACCGGGGAGCTGTTTTTT
cdr3_aa: CAWSGLAEINTGELFF
clone_size: few
v_call: TRBV30
j_call: TRBJ2-2
d_call: TRBD2

cdr3_nt: TGTGCCAGCAGTCCACAGGGGGGTCAGCCCCAGCATTTT
cdr3_aa: CASSPQGGQPQHF
clone_size: NA
v_call: TRBV2
j_call: TRBJ1-5
d_call: TRBD1

cdr3_nt: TGTGCCACCCATAGGGGCACTGAAGCTTTCTTT
cdr3_aa: CATHRGTEAFF
clone_size: NA
v_call: TRBV19
j_call: TRBJ1-1
d_call: NA

cdr3_nt: TGCGCCAGCAGCCAAGAACCCCGGGCTAGCGCCGCCCACAATGAGCAGTTCTTC
cdr3_aa: CASSQEPRASAAHNEQFF
clone_size: NA
v_call: TRBV4-3
j_call: TRBJ2-1
d_call: NA

cdr3_nt: TGTGCCAGCAGTTCAACTTCCTACGAGCAGTACTTC
cdr3_aa: CASSSTSYEQYF
clone_size: NA
v_call: TRBV28
j_call: TRBJ2-7
d_call: NA

cdr3_nt: TGTGCCAGCAGCCCAGGGGGACTAGGGAACACCGGGGAGCTGTTTTTT
cdr3_aa: CASSPGGLGNTGELFF
clone_size: NA
v_call: TRBV3-1/TRBV3-2
j_call: TRBJ2-2
d_call: NA

cdr3_nt: TGCGCCAGCACCAAGTTCCTACAGAAGAATATGAACACTGAAGCTTTCTTT
cdr3_aa: CASTKFLQKNMNTEAFF
clone_size: once
v_call: TRBV5-1
j_call: TRBJ1-1
d_call: NA

cdr3_nt: TGTGCCAGCAGCTTAGAAGCCCCGTGGACTAGCCTGCGCGAGCAGTACTTC
cdr3_aa: CASSLEAPWTSLREQYF
clone_size: NA
v_call: TRBV7-2
j_call: TRBJ2-7
d_call: TRBD2

cdr3_nt: TGTGCCAGCAGCGACCCGGGACTAGCACAAGATACGCAGTATTTT
cdr3_aa: CASSDPGLAQDTQYF
clone_size: NA
v_call: TRBV11-3
j_call: TRBJ2-3
d_call: TRBD2

cdr3_nt: TGTGCCTGGACAGCTGGGCCCTTGGGCACTGAAGCTTTCTTT
cdr3_aa: CAWTAGPLGTEAFF
clone_size: NA
v_call: TRBV30
j_call: TRBJ1-1
d_call: NA

cdr3_nt: TGTGCCAGCTCACCCCAGGCCGGGGGGCGCGCAGAAAGAAACTATGGCTACACCTTC
cdr3_aa: CASSPQAGGRAERNYGYTF
clone_size: once
v_call: TRBV18
j_call: TRBJ1-2
d_call: NA

cdr3_nt: TGTGCCAGCAGTTTTTCGGGTAATCAGCCCCAGCATTTT
cdr3_aa: CASSFSGNQPQHF
clone_size: NA
v_call: TRBV6-2/TRBV6-3
j_call: TRBJ1-5
d_call: NA

cdr3_nt: TGTGCCAGTAGTGCCAACAGGGTGGCATGGTATGGCTACACCTTC
cdr3_aa: CASSANRVAWYGYTF
clone_size: NA
v_call: TRBV19
j_call: TRBJ1-2
d_call: NA

cdr3_nt: TGTGCCAGTGGTACCACGGGGAACTATGGCTACACCTTC
cdr3_aa: CASGTTGNYGYTF
clone_size: once
v_call: TRBV9
j_call: TRBJ1-2
d_call: NA